The 32 T cell receptor beta chains listed next were all sequenced from one sample in a study of Ad26.COV2.S vaccination and SARS-CoV-2 variants. The treatment was: 15 to 20 received Ad26.COV2.S at low or high dose, single or two shots; roughly 5 received placebo; per-sample allocation not given. Sampling took place 63 days after the first vaccine or placebo injection. TCRdb keeps only in-frame clones here, not all; method: immunoSEQ multiplex PCR. The sample shows roughly 700,000 clones, roughly 90% of them seen only once. The input for sequencing was peripheral blood, taken in a trial of Ad26.COV2.S vaccine versus placebo. The receptors shown here come from a person aged 18-65 years who received the Ad26.COV2.S COVID-19 vaccine or a placebo.

CDR3 DNA sequence: TGTGCCAGCAGCCCCCTGGACACGGTCTATGGCTACACCTTC. Protein product: CASSPLDTVYGYTF. The chain is built from TRBV11-1 and TRBJ1-2; tentatively, D is TRBD1 (5 bases). V shed 5 bases and J shed 4 bases, with 14 bases lying between them. This CDR3 comprises 14 residues. CDR1 SGHAT and CDR2 FQDESV come from the germline V gene (reference sequence).

The CDR3 nucleotides are TGTGCCTGGAGTGTACAGGGTGGAAGGGGCACAGATACGCAGTATTTT. It encodes CAWSVQGGRGTDTQYF. The chain joins TRBV30 to TRBJ2-3, with TRBD1 as a possible D gene (6 bases). Germline V gene sequence: CDR1 GTSNPN, CDR2 SVGIG (reference sequence). V was clipped by 0 bases and J by 1 base, with 14 bases between them. The CDR3 consists of 16 residues.

This clone was recorded once. This sample includes further DNA sequences coding for the same CDR3. This chain joins TRBV19 and TRBJ2-7, with a weak D call TRBD2 (6 bases). The CDR3 totals 13 residues. Germline CDR1 reads LNHDA; CDR2 reads SQIVND (reference sequence). Deletions cut 3 bases from V and 3 bases from J, with 9 bases between. This CDR3 is CASSMAGFYEQYF. CDR3 bases: TGTGCCAGTAGTATGGCGGGATTCTACGAGCAGTACTTC.

This chain uses TRBV2 with TRBJ2-2, with TRBD2 as a possible D gene (5 bases). Between the trimmed V and J ends, which lost 4 bases and 0 bases, there was a span of 12 bases. The CDR3 covers 16 residues. The germline V gene encodes CDR1 SNHLY and CDR2 FYNNEI. The CDR3 DNA follows: TGTGCCAGCAGTGCCATGACTAAGCCGAACACCGGGGAGCTGTTTTTT. Its protein product is CASSAMTKPNTGELFF. Full variable domain (outside the CDR3, taken from reference TRBV2 and TRBJ2-2): EPEVTQTPSHQVTQMGQEVILRCVPISNHLYFYWYRQILGQKVEFLVSFYNNEISEKSEIFDDQFSVERPDGSNFTLKIRSTKLEDSAMYFCASSAMTKPNTGELFFGEGSRLTVL.

The chain couples TRBV15 to TRBJ2-3; 9 bases line up with TRBD2. Germline V gene data show CDR1 as LNHNV and CDR2 as YYDKDF (reference sequence). The CDR3 covers 16 residues. J was trimmed by 6 bases and V by 3 bases; bases with no gene match: 10. CDR3 residues: CATSSPSSGDGDTQYF. DNA for the CDR3: TGTGCCACCAGCAGTCCTTCTAGCGGGGATGGGGATACGCAGTATTTT.

The gene calls are TRBV19 and TRBJ1-3, with D hard to call. V lost 7 bases and J 0 bases, leaving 13 bases between the germline ends. CDR3 length: 15 amino acids. Germline V gives CDR1 LNHDA, CDR2 SQIVND (reference sequence). CDR3 amino acids: CASIDAGTSGNTIYF. DNA of the CDR3: TGTGCCAGTATAGATGCCGGAACCTCTGGAAACACCATATATTTT.

This clone was recorded only once. This chain's CDR3 is CASSYARLGSYNEQFF. In nucleotides, the CDR3 is TGTGCCAGCAGTTATGCGCGACTAGGCTCCTACAATGAGCAGTTCTTC. The chain couples TRBV6-5 to TRBJ2-1, with a possible D match to TRBD2 (6 bases). Trimming cost V 3 bases and J 0 bases, with 12 bases left between them. Germline V gives CDR1 MNHEY, CDR2 SVGAGI. This CDR3 contains 16 residues.

The chain is built from TRBV7-8 and TRBJ1-1; a possible D gene is TRBD1 (6 bases). The V gene's germline CDR1 is SGHVS and CDR2 FQNEAQ. Trimming removed 5 bases at V and 0 bases at J, with 19 bases between. The CDR3 is 17 residues long. The CDR3 protein is CASSPGVGGQMNTEAFF. In DNA, the CDR3 is TGTGCCAGCAGCCCGGGCGTTGGGGGGCAAATGAACACTGAAGCTTTCTTT.

This clone was seen only a few times. The junction and the germline gene differ at one end; a read error may be behind it. The CDR3 here is CASSQERDRGHDF. The CDR3 region has the DNA TGCGCCAGCAGCCAAGAACGGGACAGGGGGCACGACTTC. This rearrangement joins TRBV4-1 to TRBJ2-7, with 12 nucleotides matching TRBD1. This CDR3 has 13 residues. Germline-derived CDR1 and CDR2 are MGHRA and YSYEKL.

The J gene is TRBJ2-7, the V gene TRBV4-1, with 10 positions matching TRBD1. The germline CDR1 and CDR2 sequences are MGHRA and YSYEKL. The junction had 6 bases not matched to a gene; V was cut back by 4 bases and J by 0 bases. This CDR3 has 16 residues. In DNA form, the CDR3 reads TGCGCCAGCAGCCCCGTCGGGACAGGGGCCTCCTACGAGCAGTACTTC. It encodes CASSPVGTGASYEQYF.

This sequence joins TRBV7-8 and TRBJ2-2, with TRBD2 matching over 12 bases. CDR1 SGHVS and CDR2 FQNEAQ come from the germline V gene. The V gene end was trimmed by 3 bases and the J gene end by 6 bases; junction bases not matched to a gene: 2. The CDR3 is 15 amino acids. As DNA, the CDR3 is TGTGCCAGCAGCTTGGGACTAGCGGGTGCCGGGGAGCTGTTTTTT. This encodes CASSLGLAGAGELFF.

The V gene is TRBV6-5, the J gene TRBJ1-4, with a tentative D call TRBD1 (5 bases). The CDR3 is 14 residues long. V lost 8 bases and J lost 5, with 15 bases in between. CDR1 and CDR2 (germline): MNHEY, SVGAGI. The CDR3: CASPGAGENEKLFF. The DNA for the CDR3 is TGTGCCAGCCCCGGGGCCGGGGAGAATGAAAAACTGTTTTTT.

This chain links TRBV4-3 with TRBJ2-2, with 10 bases aligning to TRBD2. CDR1 and CDR2 from the germline V gene are LGHNA and YSLEER. The CDR3 is made up of 18 amino acids. V gave up 0 bases and J gave up 0 bases; unmatched junction bases: 4. CDR3 sequence: CASSQELAGGTNTGELFF. The CDR3 region has the DNA TGCGCCAGCAGCCAAGAATTAGCGGGGGGTACGAACACCGGGGAGCTGTTTTTT.

CDR3 nucleotides: TGTGCCAGCAGCTTCTTTGCGGGGGGGCACAATGAGCAGTTCTTC. Translated, it gives CASSFFAGGHNEQFF. V is TRBV11-1 and J is TRBJ2-1; 9 bases agree with TRBD2. The CDR3 totals 15 residues. With 3 bases clipped from V and 5 bases from J, the junction kept 5 bases outside the gene matches. CDR1 and CDR2 (germline): SGHAT, FQDESV (reference sequence).

The gene calls are TRBV7-9 and TRBJ2-1; TRBD2 might be the D (5 bases). Germline values: CDR1 SEHNR, CDR2 FQNEAQ (reference sequence). The CDR3 extends over 13 amino acids. V lost 3 bases to trimming and J lost 11 bases, with 14 bases between them. The DNA of the CDR3 is TGTGCCAGCAGCTTTCCTGGACTCTACAAGCAGTTCTTC. It encodes CASSFPGLYKQFF.

CDR3 sequence: CASSAGYRDTNINEQFF. The CDR3 DNA follows: TGTGCCAGCAGTGCGGGGTACCGGGACACCAATATCAATGAGCAGTTCTTC. V is TRBV2 and J is TRBJ2-1, with D possibly being TRBD1 (6 bases). CDR1 and CDR2 (germline): SNHLY, FYNNEI. The length of the CDR3 is 17 residues. The germline V and J ends were trimmed by 4 bases and 6 bases, with 22 bases remaining between them.

The V and J genes are TRBV15 and TRBJ2-3; D may match TRBD1 or TRBD2 (6 bases each). CDR3 size: 15 residues. In germline, CDR1 is LNHNV, CDR2 YYDKDF (reference sequence). V was shortened by 1 base and J by 2 bases, with 10 bases between the two germline ends. CDR3 sequence (DNA): TGTGCCACCAGCAGAGGAGGGGGGAACACAGATACGCAGTATTTT. Protein: CATSRGGGNTDTQYF.

The chain carries TRBV5-1 and TRBJ1-1; TRBD1 matches 11 bases. The germline CDR1 and CDR2 sequences are SGHRS and YFSETQ. The CDR3 covers 13 residues. The V gene end was trimmed by 6 bases and the J gene end by 4 bases; junction bases not matched to a gene: 2. CDR3 nucleotide sequence: TGCGCCAGCACGGGACAGGGGGGCACTGAAGCTTTCTTT. Translating it yields CASTGQGGTEAFF. Looking up the rest from reference TRBV5-1 and TRBJ1-1 gives the full variable domain: KAGVTQTPRYLIKTRGQQVTLSCSPISGHRSVSWYQQTPGQGLQFLFEYFSETQRNKGNFPGRFSGRQFSNSRSEMNVSTLELGDSALYLCASTGQGGTEAFFGQGTRLTVV.

The chain links TRBV7-2 to TRBJ2-5; TRBD1 might be the D (5 bases). The ends were cut back, 1 base at V and 3 bases at J, with 9 bases in the middle. The germline V gene encodes CDR1 SGHTA and CDR2 FQGNSA. There are 14 residues in the CDR3. The CDR3 region is CASSLGPGKETQYF. As DNA, the CDR3 is TGTGCCAGCAGCTTAGGGCCAGGGAAAGAGACCCAGTACTTC.

The genes are TRBV6-5 and TRBJ2-1; D may be TRBD2 (5 bases). Looked up from germline, CDR1 is MNHEY and CDR2 is SVGAGI. V dropped 4 bases and J dropped 6 bases, with 10 bases sitting between them. The CDR3 sequence is 13 residues long. CDR3 DNA: TGTGCCAGCAGTTCCTCGGGATCCAATGAGCAGTTCTTC. Its translation is CASSSSGSNEQFF.

The chain carries TRBV6-2 or TRBV6-3 and TRBJ1-6; D unclear. The CDR3 consists of 15 residues. CDR1 and CDR2 (germline): MNHEY, SVGEGT. V was pared by 0 bases and J by 6 bases, with 9 bases between. The CDR3 is CASSYSRKTNSPLHF. CDR3 DNA sequence: TGTGCCAGCAGTTACTCGCGGAAAACTAATTCACCCCTCCACTTT.

The CDR3 DNA is TGTGCCAGCAGCTTAGTGGGGCCACAGGGTAGCTATGGCTACACCTTC. Residues: CASSLVGPQGSYGYTF. The chain is built from TRBV7-2 and TRBJ1-2, with D maybe TRBD1 (6 bases). The V end was cut by 1 base, the J end by 4 bases, with 16 bases between. Germline-derived CDR1 and CDR2 are SGHTA and FQGNSA. The CDR3 spans 16 residues.

J is TRBJ2-1 and V is TRBV20-1; D is possibly TRBD1 (5 bases). The CDR3 runs 11 residues. Germline values: CDR1 DFQATT, CDR2 SNEGSKA (reference sequence). The CDR3 region is CSITGTREQFF. The CDR3 DNA follows: TGCAGCATTACAGGTACCCGTGAGCAGTTCTTC.

The V call is TRBV9, the J call TRBJ2-2; D assignment may be TRBD1 or TRBD2 (5 bases each). Germline assignment: CDR1 SGDLS and CDR2 YYNGEE. V lost 4 bases and J lost 0, with 13 bases in between. This CDR3 has 16 amino acids. CDR3 loop: CASSRDRTTNTGELFF. The CDR3 region has the DNA TGTGCCAGCAGCAGGGACCGAACTACGAACACCGGGGAGCTGTTTTTT.

The table lists this clone with a count of one. The chain couples TRBV19 to TRBJ2-7; D may be TRBD1 (9 bases). This CDR3 contains 13 residues. V lost 5 bases and J lost 9, with 17 bases in between. Germline CDR1 is LNHDA and CDR2 is SQIVND (reference sequence). The DNA for the CDR3 is TGTGCCAGTAGTCGGGAGGGACAGGGCGTGCAGTACTTC. This translates into CASSREGQGVQYF.

V and J are TRBV19 and TRBJ2-7, with 13 bases identical to TRBD2. V lost 5 bases, J lost 6 bases, and 13 bases stayed unmatched. The CDR3 has 17 amino acids. The germline V gene encodes CDR1 LNHDA and CDR2 SQIVND (reference sequence). The CDR3 region is CASSPRTTSGRLGEQYF. The CDR3 region has the DNA TGTGCCAGTAGTCCCCGTACGACTAGCGGGAGGCTTGGCGAGCAGTACTTC.

This chain connects TRBV30 to TRBJ1-2, with a weak D call TRBD1 (6 bases). Germline CDR1 is GTSNPN and CDR2 is SVGIG (reference sequence). The CDR3 runs to 14 residues. The V end was cut by 5 bases, the J end by 4 bases, with 17 bases between. The CDR3 protein is CAWERIGGGYGYTF. The CDR3 region has the DNA TGTGCCTGGGAACGTATCGGAGGGGGCTATGGCTACACCTTC.

In the case of this clone: Mismatch with germline at one junction end may stem from a read error. Here the CDR3 DNA reads TGTGCCTGGAGTGTACGGGAGCGGACGAATTTT. It codes for CAWSVRERTNF. The V call is TRBV30, the J call TRBJ1-3; D gene unclear. The length of the CDR3 is 11 residues. The V gene's germline CDR1 is GTSNPN and CDR2 SVGIG (reference sequence).

The chain employs TRBV11-3 and TRBJ2-2; D gene ambiguous. Germline loops: CDR1 SGHNT, CDR2 YENEEA. V lost 2 bases and J 7 bases, leaving 5 bases between the germline ends. This CDR3 contains 12 residues. The CDR3 nucleotides read TGTGCCAGCAGCTTATTTGTCGGGGAGCTGTTTTTT. Amino acids: CASSLFVGELFF.

The chain couples TRBV3-1 (or the pseudogene TRBV3-2) to TRBJ2-3; D is possibly TRBD2 (5 bases). The CDR3 extends over 14 amino acids. Germline CDR1 reads LGHDT; CDR2 reads YNNKEL (reference sequence). Trimming pared 0 bases from V and 2 bases from J, leaving 6 bases between. Here the CDR3 DNA reads TGTGCCAGCAGCCAAGAGGACTCCACAGATACGCAGTATTTT. Translation gives CASSQEDSTDTQYF.

V usage is TRBV5-6 and J usage is TRBJ2-6; 7 nucleotides line up with TRBD1. The CDR3 loop spans 17 amino acids. V lost 2 bases to trimming and J lost 0 bases; unmatched junction nucleotides: 5. The germline V gene has CDR1 SGHDT and CDR2 YYEEEE. CDR3 sequence: CASSFRDSHSGANVLTF. For the CDR3, the DNA is TGTGCCAGCAGCTTCCGGGACAGCCACTCTGGGGCCAACGTCCTGACTTTC.

The J gene is TRBJ1-1, the V gene TRBV6-4, with D maybe TRBD1 (5 bases). In germline, CDR1 is MRHNA, CDR2 SNTAGT. V lost 3 bases, J lost 1 base, and 6 bases lay in between. The CDR3 is 13 residues long. The CDR3 DNA reads as TGTGCCAGCAGTGAGACAGAGAACACTGAAGCTTTCTTT. Encoded protein: CASSETENTEAFF.